This passage covers 2 T cell receptor beta chains from one sample sequenced in a study of T cell repertoires in cytomegalovirus infection. No antigen has been assigned to these receptors. TCRdb redid the calling of the reads with MiXCR, one entry per CDR3 protein. The top ten clones hold 15% to 20% of a sample with under 850,000 distinct CDR3 sequences, around 31% of them seen once. The sequencing used cultured PBMCs, collected from culture after CMV antigen stimulation. The receptors were gathered from a human donor in good health (CMV status not recorded). Some clones in this sample may be carry-over from other donors' samples.

In its sample, this clonotype was seen a few times. This chain connects TRBV5-5 to TRBJ2-1; 9 bases match TRBD2. CDR1 SGHKS and CDR2 YYEKEE come from the germline V gene (reference sequence). V was pared by 7 bases and J by 2 bases, with 4 bases of the junction left unmatched. This CDR3 contains 14 residues. The CDR3 here is CASGLAGAYNEQFF. The CDR3 bases are TGTGCCAGCGGATTAGCGGGGGCCTACAATGAGCAGTTCTTC.

This clonotype has a handful of counts. The chain employs TRBV19 and TRBJ2-1, with D maybe TRBD2 (5 bases). The CDR3 has 14 amino acids. The germline V and J ends were trimmed by 2 bases and 2 bases, with 7 bases remaining between them. Germline-derived CDR1 and CDR2 are LNHDA and SQIVND (reference sequence). The CDR3 loop reads CASSIMEAYNEQFF. The CDR3 DNA sequence: TGTGCCAGTAGTATAATGGAGGCCTACAATGAGCAGTTCTTC.